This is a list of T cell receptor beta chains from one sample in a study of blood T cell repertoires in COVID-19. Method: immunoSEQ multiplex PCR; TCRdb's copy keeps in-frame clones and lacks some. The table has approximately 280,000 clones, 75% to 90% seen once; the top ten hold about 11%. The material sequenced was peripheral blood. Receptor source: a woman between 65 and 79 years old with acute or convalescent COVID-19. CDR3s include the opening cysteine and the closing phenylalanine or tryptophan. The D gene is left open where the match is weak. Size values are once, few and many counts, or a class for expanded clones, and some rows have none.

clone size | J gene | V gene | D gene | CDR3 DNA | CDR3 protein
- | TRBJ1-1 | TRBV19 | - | TGTGCCAGTATCTGGAGGGGCACTGAAGCTTTCTTT | CASIWRGTEAFF
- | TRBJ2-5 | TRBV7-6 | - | TGTGCCAGCAGCCCCCTTGCACAGACCGGAAGTGAGACCCAGTACTTC | CASSPLAQTGSETQYF
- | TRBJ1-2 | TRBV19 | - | TGTGCCAGTAGCCTTGACAACTTCTACGGCTACACCTTC | CASSLDNFYGYTF
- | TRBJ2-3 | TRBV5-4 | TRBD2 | TGTGCCAGCAGCCCCGGCCAGGGTAGCGGGGGGACCAAGGGAGAAACGCAGTATTTT | CASSPGQGSGGTKGETQYF
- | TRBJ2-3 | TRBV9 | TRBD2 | TGTGCCAGCAGCCTCAGGCGGGGGGGCATAGATACGCAGTATTTT | CASSLRRGGIDTQYF
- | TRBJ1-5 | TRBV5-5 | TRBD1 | TGTGCCAGCAGCAGAGGACAGGCCGAGCCGGTCGCGCCCCAGCATTTT | CASSRGQAEPVAPQHF
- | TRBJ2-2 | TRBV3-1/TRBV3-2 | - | TGTGCCAGCAGTCGACAGCGGAACACCGGGGAGCTGTTTTTT | CASSRQRNTGELFF
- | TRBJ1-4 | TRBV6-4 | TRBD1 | TGTGCCAGCAGCCCCGGGACAGGGGGCAAACTGTTTTTT | CASSPGTGGKLFF
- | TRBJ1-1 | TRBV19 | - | TGTGCCAGTAGTATAGGTCCACAGGGCCTGAACACTGAAGCTTTCTTT | CASSIGPQGLNTEAFF
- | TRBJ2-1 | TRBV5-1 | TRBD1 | TGCGCCAGCAGCGCCGGACAGGGTTACAACAATGAGCAGTTCTTC | CASSAGQGYNNEQFF
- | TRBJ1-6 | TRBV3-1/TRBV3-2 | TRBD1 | TGTGCCAGCAGCCAAACCCGCCTAGGGGGCTCCGGTTCACCCCTCCACTTT | CASSQTRLGGSGSPLHF
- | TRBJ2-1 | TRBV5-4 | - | TGTGCCAGCAGCGATTCTAGCTCCCGCTCCTACAATGAGCAGTTCTTC | CASSDSSSRSYNEQFF
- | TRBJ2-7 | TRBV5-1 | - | TGCGCCAGCAGCTTGGAGGGGGCCTACGAGCAGTACTTC | CASSLEGAYEQYF
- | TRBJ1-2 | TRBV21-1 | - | TGTGCCAGCAGCCTGACAGGGAACTATGGCTACACCTTC | CASSLTGNYGYTF
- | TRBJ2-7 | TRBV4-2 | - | TGTGCCAGCAGCCAAGATCGAACAGGTGGGAAATACGAGCAGTACTTC | CASSQDRTGGKYEQYF
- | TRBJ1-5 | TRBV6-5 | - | TGTGCCAGCAGAACAGAAGCTCAGCCCCAGCATTTT | CASRTEAQPQHF
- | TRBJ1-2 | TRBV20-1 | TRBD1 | TGCAGAGGACAGGGAGACTATGGCTACACCTTC | CRGQGDYGYTF
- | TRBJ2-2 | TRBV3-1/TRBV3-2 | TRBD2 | TGTGCCAGCAGCCACGAGGGAGCGGGGAGATCGGAGCTGTTTTTT | CASSHEGAGRSELFF
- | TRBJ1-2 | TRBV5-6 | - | TGTGCCAGCAGCTTGGGACCCTCGGGCTATGGCTACACCTTC | CASSLGPSGYGYTF
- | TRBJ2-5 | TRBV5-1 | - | TGCGCCAGCAGCTTGGCCAGAACCCAAGAGACCCAGTACTTC | CASSLARTQETQYF
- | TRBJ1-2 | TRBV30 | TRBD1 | TGTGCCTGGCGCTCCTCAGGGGGCGGGGGAAACTATGGCTACACCTTC | CAWRSSGGGGNYGYTF
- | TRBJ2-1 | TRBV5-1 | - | TGCGCCAGCAGCAGGGACTGGAACAATGAGCAGTTCTTC | CASSRDWNNEQFF
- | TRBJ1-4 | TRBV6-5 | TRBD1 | TGTGCCAGCAGTTCGGAGGGGGCCCCTAATGAAAAACTGTTTTTT | CASSSEGAPNEKLFF
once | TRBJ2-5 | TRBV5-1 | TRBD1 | TGCGCCAGCGGACAGGCCTCGACACGCCAGACCCAGTACTTC | CASGQASTRQTQYF
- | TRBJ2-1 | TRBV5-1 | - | TGCGCCAGCAGCTTGGACAACTCCTACAATGAGCAGTTCTTC | CASSLDNSYNEQFF
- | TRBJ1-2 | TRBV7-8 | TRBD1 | TGTGCCAGCAGCTTAAGGTGGCGACAGGGTAGGAAGGATGGCTACACCTTC | CASSLRWRQGRKDGYTF
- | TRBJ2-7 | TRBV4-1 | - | TGCGCCAGCAGCCGCCAAGCAGGATCCTACGAGCAGTACTTC | CASSRQAGSYEQYF
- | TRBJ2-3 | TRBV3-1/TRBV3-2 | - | TGTGCCAGCAGCCACACAAAGCAGGGAGATACGCAGTATTTT | CASSHTKQGDTQYF
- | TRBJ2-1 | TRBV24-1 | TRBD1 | TGTGCCACCAGTGATCCTCGGGGACAGGGGAATGAGCAGTTCTTC | CATSDPRGQGNEQFF
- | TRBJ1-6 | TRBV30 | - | TGTGCCTGGAGTGTACGCGGCGGGGGCCGGGTACCCCTCCACTTT | CAWSVRGGGRVPLHF
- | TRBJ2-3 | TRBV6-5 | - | TGTGCCAGCAAGAGTGGCGGGGTACCAGATACGCAGTATTTT | CASKSGGVPDTQYF
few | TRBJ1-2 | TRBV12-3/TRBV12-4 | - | TGTGCCAGCAGTTTTGCAGGGAGGTATGGCTACACCTTC | CASSFAGRYGYTF
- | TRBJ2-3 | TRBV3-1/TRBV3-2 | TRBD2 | TGTGCCAGCAGCCGCTCAATTCCGGATACTAGCGGGACAGATACGCAGTATTTT | CASSRSIPDTSGTDTQYF
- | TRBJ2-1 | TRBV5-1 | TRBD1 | TGCGCCAGCAGCCCCCGGGCAGGGGGTTACAATGAGCAGTTCTTC | CASSPRAGGYNEQFF
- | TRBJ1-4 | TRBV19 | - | TGTGCCAGTAGTGCCGGGACAATCACTAATGAAAAACTGTTTTTT | CASSAGTITNEKLFF
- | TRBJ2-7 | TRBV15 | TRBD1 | TGTGCCACCAGCAGAGGGACAGGCTCCTACGAGCAGTACTTC | CATSRGTGSYEQYF
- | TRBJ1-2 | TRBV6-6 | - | TGTGTCAGCAGTCCGGCCGGCGCAGGGAGGAGCGGCTATGGCTACACCTTC | CVSSPAGAGRSGYGYTF
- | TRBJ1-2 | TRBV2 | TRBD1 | TGTGCCAGCATATGGGACAGGGGTAACGCGGCGGATGGCTACACCTTC | CASIWDRGNAADGYTF
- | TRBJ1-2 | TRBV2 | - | TGTGCCAGCCGGCGCAGGGAGGGAGGTGGCTACACCTTC | CASRRREGGGYTF
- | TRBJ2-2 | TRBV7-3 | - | TGTGCCAGCAGGCCCGGAGGGACAGTCAACACCGGGGAGCTGTTTTTT | CASRPGGTVNTGELFF
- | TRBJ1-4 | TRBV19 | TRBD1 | TGTGCCAGTAGTCCGGTCAGGGGGGCAGTGGGGAATGAAAAACTGTTTTTT | CASSPVRGAVGNEKLFF
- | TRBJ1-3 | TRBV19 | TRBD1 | TGTGCCAGTAGTACCCTACAGGGGCCCTCTGGAAACACCATATATTTT | CASSTLQGPSGNTIYF
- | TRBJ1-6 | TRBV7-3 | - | TGTGCCAGCAGCCGTCAGGCAATCCGGAATTCACCCCTCCACTTT | CASSRQAIRNSPLHF
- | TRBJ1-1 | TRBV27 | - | TGTGCCAGCAGTTCCCGGTCGACGGGTAAAGCTTTCTTT | CASSSRSTGKAFF
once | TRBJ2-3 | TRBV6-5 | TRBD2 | TGTGCCAGCAGTTACGGGCGGGGGGGCCGATATACGCAGTATTTT | CASSYGRGGRYTQYF
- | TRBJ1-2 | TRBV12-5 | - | TGTGCTAGTGGTTTGGTACCCAACAGGGTGGTTGGCTACACCTTC | CASGLVPNRVVGYTF
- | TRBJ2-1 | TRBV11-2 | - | TGTGCCAGCAGCGACATCTATAGACGCCTCCCACACAATGAGCAGTTCTTC | CASSDIYRRLPHNEQFF
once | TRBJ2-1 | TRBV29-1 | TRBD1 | TGCAGCGTTCGAGAGGGGGCCTTCAATGAGCAGTTCTTC | CSVREGAFNEQFF
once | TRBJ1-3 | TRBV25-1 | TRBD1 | TGTGCCACCGGACAGGGTTACACCATATATTTT | CATGQGYTIYF
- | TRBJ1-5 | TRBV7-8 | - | TGTGCCAGCAGCTTAGGATCCCAGGCCAATCAGCCCCAGCATTTT | CASSLGSQANQPQHF
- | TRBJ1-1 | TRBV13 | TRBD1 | TGTGCCAGCAGCGTCGGACCGGGACAGGGGGTTGAGGACACTGAAGCTTTCTTT | CASSVGPGQGVEDTEAFF
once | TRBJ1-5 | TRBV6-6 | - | TGTGCCGTAGCCCCGGGGAAGTGGCCCCAGCATTTT | CAVAPGKWPQHF
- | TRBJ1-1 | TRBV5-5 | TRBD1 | TGTGCCAGCAGACGGACAGGCAAAGAGGCTGAAGCTTTCTTT | CASRRTGKEAEAFF